The source of this T cell receptor (beta chain) is a study of blood T cell repertoires in COVID-19. Study-wide background: COVID-19 samples from acute and convalescent phases originated in the United States, Italy and Spain. T cells, B-cell-depleted T cells, or PBMCs supplied cDNA or gDNA.

This CDR3 contains 14 residues. Per germline, CDR1 MDHEN and CDR2 SYDVKM. V lost 1 base, J lost 5 bases, and 11 bases lay in between. Libraries were prepared by immunoSEQ multiplex PCR; TCRdb keeps only in-frame clonotypes and omits some of them. This table has 65,000 to 90,000 clones, 75% to 95% appearing once. The sequencing sample was made of peripheral blood. The gene calls are TRBV28 and TRBJ2-5; weak D call: TRBD2 (5 bases). The sequence came from a human donor in a cohort sampled during active COVID-19. CDR3 coding DNA: TGTGCCAGCAGTTTATTCCCAAGAGGGGAGACCCAGTACTTC. Protein product: CASSLFPRGETQYF. Complete variable domain (other parts from reference TRBV28 and TRBJ2-5): DVKVTQSSRYLVKRTGEKVFLECVQDMDHENMFWYRQDPGLGLRLIYFSYDVKMKEKGDIPEGYSVSREKKERFSLILESASTNQTSMYLCASSLFPRGETQYFGPGTRLLVL.